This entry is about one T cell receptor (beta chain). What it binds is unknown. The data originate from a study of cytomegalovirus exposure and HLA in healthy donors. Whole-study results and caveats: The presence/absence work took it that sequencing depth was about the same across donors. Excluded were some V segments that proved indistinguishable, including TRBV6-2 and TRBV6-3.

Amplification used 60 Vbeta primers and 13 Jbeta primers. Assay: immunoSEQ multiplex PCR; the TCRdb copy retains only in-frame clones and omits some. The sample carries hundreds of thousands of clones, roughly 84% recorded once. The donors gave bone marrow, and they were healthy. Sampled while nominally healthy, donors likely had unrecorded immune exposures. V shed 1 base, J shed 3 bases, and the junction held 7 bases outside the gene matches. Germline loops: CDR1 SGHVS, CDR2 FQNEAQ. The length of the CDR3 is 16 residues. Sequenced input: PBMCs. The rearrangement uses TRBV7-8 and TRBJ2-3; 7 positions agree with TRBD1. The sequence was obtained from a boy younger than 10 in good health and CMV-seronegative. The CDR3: CASSLESRTGTDTQYF. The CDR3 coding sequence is TGTGCCAGCAGCTTAGAATCCCGGACAGGAACAGATACGCAGTATTTT.